The rows below give T cell receptor beta chains drawn from one sample of a study of blood T cell repertoires in COVID-19. TCRdb keeps only in-frame clones here, not all; method: immunoSEQ multiplex PCR. The table records hundreds of thousands of clones, roughly 80% of them present only once. Input material: peripheral blood. The receptors come from an elderly woman with COVID-19, enrolled during active disease. CDR3s leave out the opening cysteine and the closing phenylalanine or tryptophan. Fields, in order: J gene, V gene, CDR3 protein.

J gene: TRBJ1-6
V gene: TRBV3-1/TRBV3-2
CDR3 protein: ASSHGTLPNNSPLH

J gene: TRBJ1-1
V gene: TRBV28
CDR3 protein: ASSFERDRTAF

J gene: TRBJ2-3
V gene: TRBV6-5
CDR3 protein: ASSGLDTDTQY

J gene: TRBJ2-2
V gene: TRBV30
CDR3 protein: AWSVGVAGELF

J gene: TRBJ1-1
V gene: TRBV7-9
CDR3 protein: ASSFRTGRGTEAF

J gene: TRBJ2-5
V gene: TRBV7-2
CDR3 protein: ASSAGRFAETQY

J gene: TRBJ1-1
V gene: TRBV19
CDR3 protein: ASGGALNTEAF

J gene: TRBJ1-1
V gene: TRBV5-1
CDR3 protein: ASSGQASNTEAF

J gene: TRBJ1-4
V gene: TRBV3-1/TRBV3-2
CDR3 protein: ASSSHGEEKLF

J gene: TRBJ2-7
V gene: TRBV4-1
CDR3 protein: ASSQASAGGRRHEQY

J gene: TRBJ1-3
V gene: TRBV28
CDR3 protein: ASSLGGGNTIY

J gene: TRBJ2-7
V gene: TRBV5-4
CDR3 protein: ASSLIPGYEQY

J gene: TRBJ2-3
V gene: TRBV5-1
CDR3 protein: ASSVRTSGRVPDTQY

J gene: TRBJ1-2
V gene: TRBV7-8
CDR3 protein: ASSSHEVYGYT

J gene: TRBJ2-1
V gene: TRBV24-1
CDR3 protein: ATSDLARYNGQF

J gene: TRBJ1-2
V gene: TRBV6-1
CDR3 protein: ASRPRGGSYGYT

J gene: TRBJ2-7
V gene: TRBV6-5
CDR3 protein: ASRSKRGSSYEQY

J gene: TRBJ1-4
V gene: TRBV2
CDR3 protein: ATNRGLVNEKLF

J gene: TRBJ1-1
V gene: TRBV15
CDR3 protein: ATSRGGQGGEAF

J gene: TRBJ2-5
V gene: TRBV5-4
CDR3 protein: ASSFTGYQETQY

J gene: TRBJ1-1
V gene: TRBV13
CDR3 protein: ASSSTGGYTEAF

J gene: TRBJ2-7
V gene: TRBV29-1
CDR3 protein: SVRTQGAGEQY

J gene: TRBJ1-6
V gene: TRBV30
CDR3 protein: ATEQGNNSPLH

J gene: TRBJ2-7
V gene: TRBV11-2
CDR3 protein: ASSFTARVTYEQY

J gene: TRBJ2-5
V gene: TRBV5-4
CDR3 protein: ASSRGQLETQY

J gene: TRBJ2-2
V gene: TRBV11-2
CDR3 protein: ASGLAGGLGGELF

J gene: TRBJ1-1
V gene: TRBV12-3/TRBV12-4
CDR3 protein: ASRDSMNTEAF

J gene: TRBJ2-2
V gene: TRBV4-3
CDR3 protein: ASSQDAVGSANTGELF

J gene: TRBJ2-2
V gene: TRBV27
CDR3 protein: ASSPGSGRAGDTGELF

J gene: TRBJ2-3
V gene: TRBV27
CDR3 protein: ASSPAMETDTQY

J gene: TRBJ2-5
V gene: TRBV2
CDR3 protein: ASSIRGAREETQY

J gene: TRBJ2-3
V gene: TRBV11-2
CDR3 protein: ASYDSGSRTDTQY

J gene: TRBJ2-7
V gene: TRBV6-5
CDR3 protein: ASSYFRGKAEQY

J gene: TRBJ2-5
V gene: TRBV7-3
CDR3 protein: ASSYAGGAETQY

J gene: TRBJ2-3
V gene: TRBV7-9
CDR3 protein: ASSLSQVGDTQY

J gene: TRBJ1-1
V gene: TRBV18
CDR3 protein: ASSPGIMNTEAF

J gene: TRBJ2-6
V gene: TRBV5-4
CDR3 protein: ASSLDSGVYSGANVLT

J gene: TRBJ2-7
V gene: TRBV5-1
CDR3 protein: ASRLGRGYEQY

J gene: TRBJ1-1
V gene: TRBV6-5
CDR3 protein: ASSRRVNTEAF

J gene: TRBJ1-5
V gene: TRBV9
CDR3 protein: ASSVEGAGQPQH

J gene: TRBJ2-1
V gene: TRBV6-5
CDR3 protein: ASSPLRGARAEQF

J gene: TRBJ1-2
V gene: TRBV5-1
CDR3 protein: ASMPNTGSSSYT

J gene: TRBJ2-1
V gene: TRBV11-2
CDR3 protein: ASRSVVVNEQF

J gene: TRBJ1-1
V gene: TRBV6-2/TRBV6-3
CDR3 protein: ASSYSLEAF

J gene: TRBJ2-3
V gene: TRBV4-1
CDR3 protein: ASSQDRNGDTGMDTQY

J gene: TRBJ1-1
V gene: TRBV3-1/TRBV3-2
CDR3 protein: ASSQEGTATEAF

J gene: TRBJ1-2
V gene: TRBV12-3/TRBV12-4
CDR3 protein: ASSVGQSYGYT

J gene: TRBJ1-5
V gene: TRBV5-1
CDR3 protein: ASSPGTTNQPQH

J gene: TRBJ1-1
V gene: TRBV5-6
CDR3 protein: ASSFPGTAIMNTEAF

J gene: TRBJ1-3
V gene: TRBV10-1
CDR3 protein: ASSGGQGENTIY

J gene: TRBJ2-7
V gene: TRBV7-2
CDR3 protein: ASSLAGSDSYEQY

J gene: TRBJ2-7
V gene: TRBV28
CDR3 protein: ASSSRLVVLEQY

J gene: TRBJ1-2
V gene: TRBV7-2
CDR3 protein: ASSFTRGSNGGYT

J gene: TRBJ2-1
V gene: TRBV15
CDR3 protein: ATSSGRGGYNEQF

J gene: TRBJ1-2
V gene: TRBV6-5
CDR3 protein: ASRGNTDYGYT

J gene: TRBJ2-2
V gene: TRBV28
CDR3 protein: ASSSAGGPRNTGELF

J gene: TRBJ2-3
V gene: TRBV29-1
CDR3 protein: SVKFGTRPSTDTQY